The 14 T cell receptor beta chains given below trace back to one sample, sequenced in a study of blood T cell repertoires in COVID-19. Here immunoSEQ multiplex PCR was the method, and the copy in TCRdb shows in-frame clones only, minus some. The sample holds nearly 300,000 clones, 88% seen once. Sequenced: peripheral blood. The source is a woman aged 25 to 39 who had recovered from COVID-19.

This clone has a handful of counts. This CDR3 reads CASSPTELAGVPSGANVLTF. For the CDR3, the DNA is TGTGCCAGCAGCCCCACAGAACTAGCGGGGGTCCCCTCTGGGGCCAACGTCCTGACTTTC. The V and J genes are TRBV4-2 and TRBJ2-6, with 11 nucleotides matching TRBD2. The length of the CDR3 is 20 residues. The ends lost 4 bases at V and 0 bases at J; junction bases unmatched: 11. CDR1 and CDR2 from the germline V gene are LGHNA and YNFKEQ.

This chain uses TRBV28 with TRBJ1-6, with D perhaps matching TRBD1 (5 bases). Per the germline V gene, CDR1 is MDHEN and CDR2 is SYDVKM. V was trimmed by 0 bases and J by 10 bases, leaving 13 bases between them. This CDR3 contains 15 residues. The chain's CDR3 is CASSLWGRVRSPLHF. CDR3 in DNA: TGTGCCAGCAGTTTATGGGGCAGGGTAAGGTCACCCCTCCACTTT.

The chain combines TRBV4-2 with TRBJ2-3; 8 bases map to TRBD2. The V gene's germline CDR1 is LGHNA and CDR2 YNFKEQ. V dropped 0 bases and J dropped 0; count of bases not matched to a gene: 5. The CDR3 has 17 amino acids. The DNA of the CDR3 is TGTGCCAGCAGCCAAGATGGTACGGGGGGGAGCACAGATACGCAGTATTTT. Translated, it gives CASSQDGTGGSTDTQYF.

The V call is TRBV7-8, the J call TRBJ1-4; D remains ambiguous. Germline CDR1 SGHVS, CDR2 FQNEAQ. This CDR3 has 14 amino acids. V was clipped by 0 bases and J by 0 bases, with 2 bases between them. The CDR3 nucleotides read TGTGCCAGCAGCTTAGCCACAACTAATGAAAAACTGTTTTTT. Protein: CASSLATTNEKLFF.

The CDR3 region has the DNA TGTGCCAGCAGTAGGGGGTTTCCAGATACGCAGTATTTT. The encoded protein is CASSRGFPDTQYF. The chain recombines TRBV28 with TRBJ2-3; TRBD1 might be the D (6 bases). CDR1 and CDR2 (germline): MDHEN, SYDVKM. V dropped 5 bases and J dropped 4 bases, with 10 bases sitting between them. CDR3 size: 13 residues.

This chain connects TRBV15 to TRBJ2-7, with unresolved D. V lost 2 bases and J 2 bases, leaving 4 bases between the germline ends. Germline V lookup: CDR1 LNHNV, CDR2 YYDKDF (reference sequence). The CDR3 contains 12 residues. The CDR3 reads CATSRPAYEQYF. The CDR3 nucleotides are TGTGCCACCAGCAGACCCGCCTACGAGCAGTACTTC.

This sequence joins TRBV4-3 and TRBJ1-2; weak D call: TRBD1 (5 bases). Germline V gene sequence: CDR1 LGHNA, CDR2 YSLEER. Trimming cost V 0 bases and J 7 bases, with 15 bases left between them. The CDR3 consists of 15 residues. Here the CDR3 DNA reads TGCGCCAGCAGCCAAGAGGGGGGGAAGTTCGGTGGCTACACCTTC. The encoded protein is CASSQEGGKFGGYTF.

The rearrangement links TRBV9 to TRBJ2-1; no definite D call. The CDR3 spans 15 residues. Germline V gives CDR1 SGDLS, CDR2 YYNGEE. Trimming took off 4 bases at V and 8 bases at J, with 19 bases between the two ends. CDR3 residues: CASSLRIQKMDEQFF. DNA of the CDR3: TGTGCCAGCAGCTTACGAATACAAAAGATGGATGAGCAGTTCTTC.

The chain uses TRBV6-4 and TRBJ2-1, with TRBD1 identical over 8 bases. Germline V gene data show CDR1 as MRHNA and CDR2 as SNTAGT. Trimming cost V 9 bases and J 9 bases; bases outside gene matches: 10. This CDR3 has 13 amino acids. The CDR3 bases are TGTGCCAGTGGTGGACAGGGAGCGAGTGAGCAGTTCTTC. Its translation: CASGGQGASEQFF.

Only one count was recorded for this clone. The V and J genes are TRBV2 and TRBJ1-2, with TRBD1 matching over 10 bases. There are 17 residues in the CDR3. V dropped 6 bases and J dropped 5; count of bases not matched to a gene: 15. Germline V gives CDR1 SNHLY, CDR2 FYNNEI. CDR3 protein: CASRERNRDRGLYGYTF. The CDR3 coding sequence is TGTGCCAGCAGGGAGAGGAACCGGGACAGGGGCTTGTATGGCTACACCTTC.

This clone was seen a few times. The gene calls are TRBV6-2 or TRBV6-3 and TRBJ2-3; the match to TRBD2 covers 8 bases. The ends lost 6 bases at V and 3 bases at J; junction bases unmatched: 20. The CDR3 extends over 19 amino acids. Germline V CDR1 and CDR2: MNHEY, SVGEGT. CDR3 region: CASSSVIVRAGGRTDTQYF. CDR3 coding DNA: TGTGCCAGCAGCTCCGTGATTGTCCGTGCGGGGGGCCGGACAGATACGCAGTATTTT.

The chain couples TRBV2 to TRBJ2-6; maybe TRBD1 (6 bases). Per the germline V gene, CDR1 is SNHLY and CDR2 is FYNNEI. V lost 4 bases and J 1 base, leaving 8 bases between the germline ends. The CDR3 contains 15 residues. The CDR3 protein is CASSGGRSGANVLTF. For the CDR3, the DNA is TGTGCCAGCAGTGGGGGGCGATCTGGGGCCAACGTCCTGACTTTC. Supplemented by reference TRBV2 and TRBJ2-6, the full variable domain reads EPEVTQTPSHQVTQMGQEVILRCVPISNHLYFYWYRQILGQKVEFLVSFYNNEISEKSEIFDDQFSVERPDGSNFTLKIRSTKLEDSAMYFCASSGGRSGANVLTFGAGSRLTVL.

In its sample, this clone was seen a few times. The germline gene is not matched at one end of the junction; a read error may be the cause. The V call is TRBV4-1, the J call TRBJ2-2, with a possible D match to TRBD1 (6 bases). Germline CDR1 is MGHRA and CDR2 is YSYEKL. The CDR3 has 13 amino acids. CDR3 sequence (DNA): TGCGCCAGCAGCCAAGAAAGACAGGCGGAGGTGTTTTTT. This translates into CASSQERQAEVFF.

The chain links TRBV9 to TRBJ1-3; 8 bases match TRBD1. Trimming removed 4 bases from V and 0 bases from J; junction bases left unmatched: 15. This CDR3 is built from 19 residues. Germline CDR1 SGDLS, CDR2 YYNGEE. The DNA of the CDR3 is TGTGCCAGCAGCCCGCGGCCCAAGAGGCAGGGGGCCTCTGGAAACACCATATATTTT. Its protein product is CASSPRPKRQGASGNTIYF.